Described below is a single TCR beta chain sequence and its context. The antigen is not known. This sample stems from a study of regulatory dendritic cells for organ transplantation. Assay: immunoSEQ multiplex PCR; the TCRdb copy retains only in-frame clones and omits some. The repertoire holds some 29,000 clones, with 75% to 80% as singletons. The CDR3 consists of 13 residues. Germline CDR1 reads SGHTA; CDR2 reads FQGNSA. V gave up 2 bases and J gave up 4 bases, with 8 bases separating them. Naive CD45RA+ and memory CD45RO+ CD4+ or CD8+ T cells were FACS-sorted. Study-wide results and limits: Regulatory dendritic cells appeared to expand memory CD8+ clones less than mature ones. Memory CD8+ T cells were the most oligoclonal; naive cells were highly diverse. The authors noted considerable between-person heterogeneity in alloreactive memory CD8+ cells.

The sequencing sample was made of memory CD4+ T cells from blood. The subset denotes: CD45RO+ memory T cells. This receptor was taken from a human donor in good health. This chain uses TRBV7-2 with TRBJ1-1; D uncertain. CDR3 bases: TGTGCCAGCAGCTTAAGTACGTTCACTGAAGCTTTCTTT. Encoded protein: CASSLSTFTEAFF.